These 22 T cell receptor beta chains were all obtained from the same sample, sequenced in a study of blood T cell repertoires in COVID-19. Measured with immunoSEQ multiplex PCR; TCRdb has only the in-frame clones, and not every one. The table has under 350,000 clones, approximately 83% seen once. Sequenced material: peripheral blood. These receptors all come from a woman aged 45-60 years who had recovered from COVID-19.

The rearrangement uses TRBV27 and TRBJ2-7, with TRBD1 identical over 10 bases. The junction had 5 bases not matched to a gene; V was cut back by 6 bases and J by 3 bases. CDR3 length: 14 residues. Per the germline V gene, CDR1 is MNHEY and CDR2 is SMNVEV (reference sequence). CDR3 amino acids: CASRVDRGHYEQYF. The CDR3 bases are TGTGCCAGCAGGGTTGACAGGGGGCACTACGAGCAGTACTTC.

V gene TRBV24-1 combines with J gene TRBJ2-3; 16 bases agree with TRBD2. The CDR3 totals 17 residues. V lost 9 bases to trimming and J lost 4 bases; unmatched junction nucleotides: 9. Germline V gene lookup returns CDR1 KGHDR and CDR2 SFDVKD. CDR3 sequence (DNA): TGTGCCACCGGCTCGGGACTAGCGGGGGGGCGGGCAGATACGCAGTATTTT. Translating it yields CATGSGLAGGRADTQYF.

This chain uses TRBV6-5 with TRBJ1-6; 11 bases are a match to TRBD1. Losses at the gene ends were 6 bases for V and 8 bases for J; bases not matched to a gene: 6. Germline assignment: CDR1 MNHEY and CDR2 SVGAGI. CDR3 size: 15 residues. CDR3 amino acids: CASRAPGQGDSPLHF. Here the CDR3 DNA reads TGTGCCAGCAGGGCTCCGGGACAGGGGGATTCACCCCTCCACTTT.

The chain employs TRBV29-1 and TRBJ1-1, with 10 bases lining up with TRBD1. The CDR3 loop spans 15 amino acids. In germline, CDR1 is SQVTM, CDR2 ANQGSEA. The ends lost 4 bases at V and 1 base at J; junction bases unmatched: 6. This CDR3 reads CSVVGDRGGNTEAFF. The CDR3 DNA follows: TGCAGCGTTGTGGGGGACAGGGGCGGGAACACTGAAGCTTTCTTT.

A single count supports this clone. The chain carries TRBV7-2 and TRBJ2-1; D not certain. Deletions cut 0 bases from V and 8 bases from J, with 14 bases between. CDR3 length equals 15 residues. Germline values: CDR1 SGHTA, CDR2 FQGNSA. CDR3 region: CASSLAAPPQYEQFF. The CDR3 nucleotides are TGTGCCAGCAGCTTAGCTGCCCCCCCACAATATGAGCAGTTCTTC.

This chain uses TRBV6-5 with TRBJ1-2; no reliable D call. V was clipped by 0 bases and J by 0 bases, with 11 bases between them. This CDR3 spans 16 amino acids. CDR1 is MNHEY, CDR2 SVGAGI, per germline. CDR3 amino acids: CASSYSPGLTNYGYTF. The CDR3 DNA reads TGTGCCAGCAGTTACTCCCCCGGGTTGACTAACTATGGCTACACCTTC.

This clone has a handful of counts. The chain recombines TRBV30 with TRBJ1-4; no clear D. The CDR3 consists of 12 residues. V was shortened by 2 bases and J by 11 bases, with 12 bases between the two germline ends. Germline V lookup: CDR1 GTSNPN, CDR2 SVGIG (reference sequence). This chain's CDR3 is CAWSLTTGKLFF. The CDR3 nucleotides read TGTGCCTGGAGTCTAACCACCGGGAAACTGTTTTTT.

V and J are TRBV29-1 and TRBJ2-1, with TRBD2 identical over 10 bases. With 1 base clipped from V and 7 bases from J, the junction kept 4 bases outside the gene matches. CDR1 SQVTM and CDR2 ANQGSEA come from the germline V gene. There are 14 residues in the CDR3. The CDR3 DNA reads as TGCAGCGTTGAAGTTATAGCGGGGGGAAATGAGCAGTTCTTC. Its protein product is CSVEVIAGGNEQFF.

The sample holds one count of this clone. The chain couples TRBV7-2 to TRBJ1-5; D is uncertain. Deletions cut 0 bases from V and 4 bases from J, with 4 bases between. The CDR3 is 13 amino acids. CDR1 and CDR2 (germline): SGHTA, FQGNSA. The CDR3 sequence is CASSLASNQPQHF. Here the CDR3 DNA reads TGTGCCAGCAGCTTAGCGTCAAATCAGCCCCAGCATTTT.

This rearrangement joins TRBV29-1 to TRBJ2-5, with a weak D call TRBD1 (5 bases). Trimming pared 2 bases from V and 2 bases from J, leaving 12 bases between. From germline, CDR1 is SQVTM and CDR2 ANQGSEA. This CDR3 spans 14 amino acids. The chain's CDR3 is CSVELGQQQETQYF. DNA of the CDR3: TGCAGCGTTGAACTGGGGCAACAACAAGAGACCCAGTACTTC.

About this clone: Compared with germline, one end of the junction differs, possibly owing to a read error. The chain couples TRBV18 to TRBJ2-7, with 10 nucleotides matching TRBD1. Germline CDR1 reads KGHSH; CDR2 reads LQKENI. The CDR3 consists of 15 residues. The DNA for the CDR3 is TGTGCCAGCTCACAAGGGACAGGGGACTCCCACGAGCAGTACTTC. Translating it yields CASSQGTGDSHEQYF. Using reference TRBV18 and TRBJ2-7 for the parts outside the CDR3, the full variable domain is NAGVMQNPRHLVRRRGQEARLRCSPMKGHSHVYWYRQLPEEGLKFMVYLQKENIIDESGMPKERFSAEFPKEGPSILRIQQVVRGDSAAYFCASSQGTGDSHEQYFGPGTRLTVT.

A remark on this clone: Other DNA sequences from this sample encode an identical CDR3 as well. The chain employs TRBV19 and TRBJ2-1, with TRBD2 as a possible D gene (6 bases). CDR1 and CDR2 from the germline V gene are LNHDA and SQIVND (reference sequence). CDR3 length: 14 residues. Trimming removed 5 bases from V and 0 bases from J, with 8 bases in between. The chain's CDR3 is CASSSGGSYNEQFF. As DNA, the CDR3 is TGTGCCAGTAGTTCCGGGGGCTCCTACAATGAGCAGTTCTTC.

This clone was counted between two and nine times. For the CDR3, the DNA is TGTGCCAGCAGCTTAATGCGGACTAGCGGGAGGGCCTTTGTCGAGCAGTACTTC. It specifies CASSLMRTSGRAFVEQYF. V is TRBV7-2 and J is TRBJ2-7, with 15 bases fitting TRBD2. CDR1 and CDR2 (germline): SGHTA, FQGNSA. J was trimmed by 6 bases and V by 2 bases; bases with no gene match: 11. This CDR3 is 18 amino acids long.

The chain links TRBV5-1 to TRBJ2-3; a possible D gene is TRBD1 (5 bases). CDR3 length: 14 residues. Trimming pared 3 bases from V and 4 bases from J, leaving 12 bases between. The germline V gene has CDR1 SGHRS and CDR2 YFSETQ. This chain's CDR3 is CASSSQGMADTQYF. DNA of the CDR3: TGCGCCAGCAGCTCTCAGGGAATGGCAGATACGCAGTATTTT.

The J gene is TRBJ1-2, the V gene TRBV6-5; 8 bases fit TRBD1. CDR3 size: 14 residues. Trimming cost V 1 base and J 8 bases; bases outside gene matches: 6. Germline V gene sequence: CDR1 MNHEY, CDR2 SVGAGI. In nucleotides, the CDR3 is TGTGCCAGCAGTTACTATCAGGGGGCAAGCGGCTACACCTTC. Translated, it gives CASSYYQGASGYTF.

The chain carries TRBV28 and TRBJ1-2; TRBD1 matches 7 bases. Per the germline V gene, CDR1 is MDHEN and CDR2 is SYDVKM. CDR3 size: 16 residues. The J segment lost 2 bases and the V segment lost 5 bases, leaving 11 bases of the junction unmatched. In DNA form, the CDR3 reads TGTGCCAGCAGTATTCCCTTTATGGGACAGAACTATGGCTACACCTTC. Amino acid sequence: CASSIPFMGQNYGYTF.

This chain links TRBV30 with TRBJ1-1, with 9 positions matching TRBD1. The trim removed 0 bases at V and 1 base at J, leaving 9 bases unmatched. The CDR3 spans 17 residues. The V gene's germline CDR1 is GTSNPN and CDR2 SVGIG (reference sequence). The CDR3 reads CAWSVKDRGSGNTEAFF. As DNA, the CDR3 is TGTGCCTGGAGTGTTAAGGACAGGGGTAGCGGGAACACTGAAGCTTTCTTT.

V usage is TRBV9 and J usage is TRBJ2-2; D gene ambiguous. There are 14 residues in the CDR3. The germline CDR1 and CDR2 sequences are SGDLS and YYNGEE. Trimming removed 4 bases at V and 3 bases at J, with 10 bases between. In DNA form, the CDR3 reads TGTGCCAGCAGCCTCGAGCTGGACACCGGGGAGCTGTTTTTT. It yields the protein CASSLELDTGELFF.

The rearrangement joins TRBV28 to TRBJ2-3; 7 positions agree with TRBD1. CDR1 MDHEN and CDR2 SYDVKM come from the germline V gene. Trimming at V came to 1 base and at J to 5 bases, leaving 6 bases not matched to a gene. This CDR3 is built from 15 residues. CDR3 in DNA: TGTGCCAGCAGTTTATCCTGGCAGGGGGAAGATACGCAGTATTTT. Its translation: CASSLSWQGEDTQYF.

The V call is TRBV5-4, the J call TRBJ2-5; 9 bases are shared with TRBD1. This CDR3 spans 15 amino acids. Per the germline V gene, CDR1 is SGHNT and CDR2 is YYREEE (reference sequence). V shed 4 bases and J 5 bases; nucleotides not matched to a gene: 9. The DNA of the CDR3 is TGTGCCAGCAGCACCCAACAGGGGGCGAGGGAGACCCAGTACTTC. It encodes CASSTQQGARETQYF.

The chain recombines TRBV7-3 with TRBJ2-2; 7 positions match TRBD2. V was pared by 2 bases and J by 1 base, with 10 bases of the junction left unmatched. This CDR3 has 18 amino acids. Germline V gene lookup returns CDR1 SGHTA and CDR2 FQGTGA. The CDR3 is CASSLWGGYGLNTGELFF. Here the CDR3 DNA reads TGTGCCAGCAGCTTATGGGGAGGGTACGGATTGAACACCGGGGAGCTGTTTTTT.

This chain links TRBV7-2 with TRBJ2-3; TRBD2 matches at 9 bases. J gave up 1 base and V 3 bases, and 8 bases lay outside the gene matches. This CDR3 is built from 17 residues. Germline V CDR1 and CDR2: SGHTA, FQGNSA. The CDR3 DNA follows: TGTGCCAGCAGCTTCGGGGTCTTAGCGGGGGGCACAGATACGCAGTATTTT. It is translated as CASSFGVLAGGTDTQYF.